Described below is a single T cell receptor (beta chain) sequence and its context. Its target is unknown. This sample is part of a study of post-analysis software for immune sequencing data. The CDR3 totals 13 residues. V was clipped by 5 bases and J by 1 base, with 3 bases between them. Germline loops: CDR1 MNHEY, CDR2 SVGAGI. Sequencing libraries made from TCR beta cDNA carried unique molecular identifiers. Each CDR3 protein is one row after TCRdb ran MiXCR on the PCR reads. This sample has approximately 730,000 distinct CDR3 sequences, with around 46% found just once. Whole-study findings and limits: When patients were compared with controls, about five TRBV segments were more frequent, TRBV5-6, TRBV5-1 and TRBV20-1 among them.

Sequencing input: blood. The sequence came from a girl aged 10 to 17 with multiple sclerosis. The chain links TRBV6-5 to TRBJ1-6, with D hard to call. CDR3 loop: CASSESYNSPLHF. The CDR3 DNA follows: TGTGCCAGCAGTGAATCCTATAATTCACCCCTCCACTTT.